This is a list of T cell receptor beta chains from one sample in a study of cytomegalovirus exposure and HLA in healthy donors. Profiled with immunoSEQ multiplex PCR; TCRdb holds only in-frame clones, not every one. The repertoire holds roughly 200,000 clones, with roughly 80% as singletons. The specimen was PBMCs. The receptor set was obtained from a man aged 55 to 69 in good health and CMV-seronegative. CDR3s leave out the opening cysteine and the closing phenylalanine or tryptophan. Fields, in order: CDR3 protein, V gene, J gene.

CDR3: SVGQGNRGYT
V: TRBV29-1
J: TRBJ1-2

CDR3: ASSSRLDRGFQETQY
V: TRBV5-1
J: TRBJ2-5

CDR3: ASRRERCRNEQF
V: TRBV10-2
J: TRBJ2-1

CDR3: ASSLIQGSGEQY
V: TRBV7-9
J: TRBJ2-7

CDR3: ASSPGQNYEQY
V: TRBV27
J: TRBJ2-7

CDR3: ASSGQAHSNQPQN
V: TRBV19
J: TRBJ1-5

CDR3: SVGASGTEAF
V: TRBV29-1
J: TRBJ1-1

CDR3: ASRDSSGANVLT
V: TRBV5-1
J: TRBJ2-6

CDR3: ASGWGDGYT
V: TRBV28
J: TRBJ1-2

CDR3: ASSYGGIVEAF
V: TRBV6-5
J: TRBJ1-1

CDR3: ASSSLVGGQPQH
V: TRBV27
J: TRBJ1-5

CDR3: ASSDIGQGAWKNIQY
V: TRBV2
J: TRBJ2-4

CDR3: SVGQGAGETQY
V: TRBV29-1
J: TRBJ2-5

CDR3: ASSLGGQFYGYT
V: TRBV7-2
J: TRBJ1-2

CDR3: AISERGNAGTSGLQETQY
V: TRBV10-3
J: TRBJ2-5

CDR3: ASSLQPSGTNEKLF
V: TRBV5-1
J: TRBJ1-4

CDR3: ASSYGRSNEKLF
V: TRBV5-1
J: TRBJ1-4

CDR3: ASSSPSTGVYEQY
V: TRBV27
J: TRBJ2-7

CDR3: ASQWTSGSGEQF
V: TRBV2
J: TRBJ2-1

CDR3: AWSVGAPGANVLT
V: TRBV30
J: TRBJ2-6

CDR3: AISESRWTGNTEAF
V: TRBV10-3
J: TRBJ1-1

CDR3: ASSTNRGTEAF
V: TRBV19
J: TRBJ1-1

CDR3: AISESRGRAQY
V: TRBV10-3
J: TRBJ2-3